This entry lists 30 T cell receptor beta chains sequenced from one sample in a study of cytomegalovirus exposure and HLA in healthy donors. PCR employed 60 Vbeta and 13 Jbeta primers. Generated by immunoSEQ multiplex PCR, the TCRdb table keeps only in-frame clones and is missing some. Here the sample spans roughly 84,000 clones, around 82% being singletons. Sequencing input: PBMCs. The receptor set was obtained from a man aged 50 or older in good health and CMV-seronegative.

This chain links TRBV4-2 with TRBJ2-5; TRBD1 is a possible D gene (7 bases). The CDR3 runs 16 residues. The germline V gene encodes CDR1 LGHNA and CDR2 YNFKEQ. V lost 1 base, J lost 6 bases, and 18 bases lay in between. The CDR3 is CASSQGVGGGVQTQYF. The CDR3 DNA is TGTGCCAGCAGCCAAGGGGTCGGAGGGGGCGTGCAGACCCAGTACTTC.

This chain uses TRBV27 with TRBJ2-7, with 10 bases lining up with TRBD1. CDR1 MNHEY and CDR2 SMNVEV come from the germline V gene (reference sequence). There are 16 residues in the CDR3. V lost 5 bases and J lost 0; bases outside the gene matches: 7. The CDR3 nucleotides are TGTGCCAGCAGTAGGGACAGGGGACCCAGCTCCTACGAGCAGTACTTC. Translation gives CASSRDRGPSSYEQYF.

CDR3 DNA sequence: TGTGCCAGCAGCTCAACACTAACGGACAGGAGGAGCTCCTACGAGCAGTACTTC. Its protein is CASSSTLTDRRSSYEQYF. V and J are TRBV27 and TRBJ2-7, with 7 bases identical to TRBD1. Germline V gene lookup returns CDR1 MNHEY and CDR2 SMNVEV (reference sequence). V shed 6 bases and J 0 bases; nucleotides not matched to a gene: 17. This CDR3 contains 18 residues.

The V and J genes are TRBV5-1 and TRBJ1-3; 7 bases agree with TRBD1. CDR3 length: 15 amino acids. Germline trimming cut 4 bases from V and 0 bases from J; bases unmatched to any gene: 4. Germline V gene data show CDR1 as SGHRS and CDR2 as YFSETQ. This CDR3 reads CASSPGTVSGNTIYF. The CDR3 region has the DNA TGCGCCAGCAGCCCCGGGACAGTCTCTGGAAACACCATATATTTT.

The chain combines TRBV25-1 with TRBJ1-1; 9 bases match TRBD1. There are 14 residues in the CDR3. Germline V gene lookup returns CDR1 MGHDK and CDR2 SYGVNS. Trimming cost V 6 bases and J 5 bases; bases outside gene matches: 7. This chain's CDR3 is CASSPQGAGTEAFF. The CDR3 DNA reads TGTGCCAGCAGCCCACAGGGGGCCGGGACTGAAGCTTTCTTT. Combining the CDR3 with reference TRBV25-1 and TRBJ1-1 gives the whole variable domain EADIYQTPRYLVIGTGKKITLECSQTMGHDKMYWYQQDPGMELHLIHYSYGVNSTEKGDLSSESTVSRIRTEHFPLTLESARPSHTSQYLCASSPQGAGTEAFFGQGTRLTVV.

V is TRBV19 and J is TRBJ2-7; 13 nucleotides line up with TRBD2. Looked up from germline, CDR1 is LNHDA and CDR2 is SQIVND (reference sequence). The CDR3 length is 17 residues. V shed 4 bases, J shed 11 bases, and the junction held 17 bases outside the gene matches. The CDR3 coding sequence is TGTGCCAGTAGTAACCGACTAGCGGGGGGACTCCCTGGGAAGAAGTACTTC. It yields the protein CASSNRLAGGLPGKKYF.

This clone was seen many times. The genes are TRBV5-6 and TRBJ1-2, with D maybe TRBD1 (5 bases). The CDR3 length is 13 residues. Germline V CDR1 and CDR2: SGHDT, YYEEEE. V dropped 2 bases and J dropped 8 bases, with 13 bases sitting between them. This chain's CDR3 is CASSLGTEGGYTF. As DNA, the CDR3 is TGTGCCAGCAGCTTAGGGACTGAGGGAGGCTACACCTTC.

The V and J genes are TRBV5-4 and TRBJ2-3; 10 nucleotides align to TRBD2. The CDR3 length is 15 residues. Germline V gene data show CDR1 as SGHNT and CDR2 as YYREEE (reference sequence). Losses at the gene ends were 5 bases for V and 0 bases for J; bases not matched to a gene: 3. The DNA of the CDR3 is TGTGCCAGCAGTCCACTAGCGGGGAGCACAGATACGCAGTATTTT. Amino acid sequence: CASSPLAGSTDTQYF.

The rearrangement links TRBV2 to TRBJ1-5; D might be TRBD1 (6 bases). The germline CDR1 and CDR2 sequences are SNHLY and FYNNEI. V shed 7 bases and J shed 0 bases, with 13 bases lying between them. CDR3 length equals 15 residues. In nucleotides, the CDR3 is TGTGCCAGCAAAGGGACACTCAATAGCAATCAGCCCCAGCATTTT. Amino acid sequence: CASKGTLNSNQPQHF. Filled out from reference TRBV2 and TRBJ1-5, the complete variable domain reads EPEVTQTPSHQVTQMGQEVILRCVPISNHLYFYWYRQILGQKVEFLVSFYNNEISEKSEIFDDQFSVERPDGSNFTLKIRSTKLEDSAMYFCASKGTLNSNQPQHFGDGTRLSIL.

This rearrangement joins TRBV7-9 to TRBJ1-1, with 8 positions matching TRBD1. V was pared by 2 bases and J by 2 bases, with 10 bases of the junction left unmatched. In germline, CDR1 is SEHNR, CDR2 FQNEAQ (reference sequence). CDR3 length: 17 amino acids. In DNA, the CDR3 is TGTGCCAGCAGCTTACAAACTTCTCAGGGGGCCAACACTGAAGCTTTCTTT. Translating it yields CASSLQTSQGANTEAFF.

This chain joins TRBV5-1 and TRBJ1-3, with a weak D call TRBD1 (6 bases). Deletions cut 6 bases from V and 4 bases from J, with 8 bases between. Germline CDR1 and CDR2: SGHRS and YFSETQ. This CDR3 has 12 residues. The chain's CDR3 is CASKDSGNTIYF. CDR3 in DNA: TGCGCCAGCAAGGACAGCGGAAACACCATATATTTT.

V and J are TRBV2 and TRBJ2-4; D is possibly TRBD2 (5 bases). Germline V lookup: CDR1 SNHLY, CDR2 FYNNEI. The CDR3 runs 14 residues. The V and J ends lost 4 bases and 3 bases respectively, with 10 bases between them. The CDR3 DNA is TGTGCCAGCAGTGTAGTACTAGGCAAAAACATTCAGTACTTC. Its translation is CASSVVLGKNIQYF.

A note on this clone: Relative to the germline gene, one junction end is altered; a read error may explain this. The chain links TRBV10-2 to TRBJ2-1; 7 positions agree with TRBD2. Germline CDR1 WSHSY, CDR2 SAAADI. The CDR3 covers 13 residues. In nucleotides, the CDR3 is TGTACCTCTCGGGGGGTCTCCTACAATGAGCAGTTCTTC. Its translation: CTSRGVSYNEQFF.

The chain employs TRBV6-1 and TRBJ1-6; no definite D call. The CDR3 contains 16 residues. Trimming shortened V by 2 bases and J by 7 bases, and 15 bases separated the two germline ends. Per germline, CDR1 MNHNS and CDR2 SASEGT. CDR3 sequence (DNA): TGTGCCAGCAGTGAAATCGGGAAGGCTCCCAATTCACCCCTCCACTTT. Translated, it gives CASSEIGKAPNSPLHF.

The chain links TRBV5-6 to TRBJ2-7; 11 bases map to TRBD2. Germline loops: CDR1 SGHDT, CDR2 YYEEEE. The junction had 6 bases not matched to a gene; V was cut back by 6 bases and J by 1 base. The CDR3 length is 15 residues. Here the CDR3 reads CASILTSGESYEQYF. In DNA form, the CDR3 reads TGTGCCAGCATACTGACTAGCGGGGAATCCTACGAGCAGTACTTC. The full variable domain, in which reference TRBV5-6 and TRBJ2-7 provide the parts outside the CDR3, is DAGVTQSPTHLIKTRGQQVTLRCSPKSGHDTVSWYQQALGQGPQFIFQYYEEEERQRGNFPDRFSGHQFPNYSSELNVNALLLGDSALYLCASILTSGESYEQYFGPGTRLTVT.

The chain employs TRBV4-3 and TRBJ1-1; D gene unclear. This CDR3 contains 14 residues. In germline, CDR1 is LGHNA, CDR2 YSLEER. Trimming took 0 bases from V and 11 from J, leaving 16 bases between them. The CDR3 DNA reads TGCGCCAGCAGCCAAGATTTCGCCGTCGCCGGGGCTTTCTTT. Protein: CASSQDFAVAGAFF.

V gene TRBV5-1 combines with J gene TRBJ2-2; TRBD1 aligns across 9 bases. CDR1 SGHRS and CDR2 YFSETQ come from the germline V gene. This CDR3 is built from 15 residues. The V gene end was trimmed by 4 bases and the J gene end by 4 bases; junction bases not matched to a gene: 5. CDR3 residues: CASSVGQGGTGELFF. CDR3 DNA: TGCGCCAGCAGCGTGGGACAGGGCGGCACCGGGGAGCTGTTTTTT.

This chain uses TRBV5-1 with TRBJ1-3; D unclear. V was clipped by 3 bases and J by 0 bases, with 16 bases between them. Germline CDR1 SGHRS, CDR2 YFSETQ. The CDR3 contains 17 residues. CDR3 nucleotides: TGCGCCAGCAGCTCCTTGCCCGCTACCTACTCTGGAAACACCATATATTTT. Its protein is CASSSLPATYSGNTIYF.

The chain recombines TRBV2 with TRBJ2-2; 8 bases are a match to TRBD2. In germline, CDR1 is SNHLY, CDR2 FYNNEI. Germline trimming cut 4 bases from V and 3 bases from J; bases unmatched to any gene: 10. The length of the CDR3 is 17 residues. The CDR3 DNA is TGTGCCAGCAGTGCCGAGAGAGGCGGGGGGTACACCGGGGAGCTGTTTTTT. It yields the protein CASSAERGGGYTGELFF.

V usage is TRBV5-6 and J usage is TRBJ2-3; weak D call: TRBD1 (6 bases). The CDR3 runs 16 residues. V lost 4 bases and J 2 bases, leaving 17 bases between the germline ends. CDR1 and CDR2 from the germline V gene are SGHDT and YYEEEE. DNA of the CDR3: TGTGCCAGCAGCCAGCGCCCGGGACACAACACAGATACGCAGTATTTT. It codes for CASSQRPGHNTDTQYF.

The chain uses TRBV9 and TRBJ2-2, with 9 bases matching TRBD2. Trimming took 2 bases from V and 7 from J; bases not matched to a gene: 6. Germline V CDR1 and CDR2: SGDLS, YYNGEE. CDR3 size: 15 residues. CDR3 loop: CASSVGSGGFGELFF. CDR3 coding DNA: TGTGCCAGCAGCGTTGGTAGCGGGGGCTTCGGGGAGCTGTTTTTT.

In its sample, this clone was seen once. The J gene is TRBJ2-1, the V gene TRBV7-2; 10 bases are a match to TRBD1. CDR1 and CDR2 (germline): SGHTA, FQGNSA. The CDR3 spans 17 residues. After removal of 4 bases from V and 5 bases from J, the junction contained 11 bases not matched to a gene. CDR3 nucleotide sequence: TGTGCCAGCAGCTCCGTGGGGGCCGGGACAGGGGACAATGAGCAGTTCTTC. Translated, it gives CASSSVGAGTGDNEQFF.

V gene TRBV29-1 combines with J gene TRBJ2-7; the D gene is possibly TRBD1 (7 bases). The CDR3 loop spans 13 amino acids. Germline V lookup: CDR1 SQVTM, CDR2 ANQGSEA. Deletions cut 3 bases from V and 5 bases from J, with 14 bases between. The CDR3 is CSVDRGTGHEQYF. In nucleotides, the CDR3 is TGCAGCGTTGACAGGGGGACTGGGCACGAGCAGTACTTC.

The genes are TRBV7-2 and TRBJ1-2, with D perhaps matching TRBD1 (5 bases). V gave up 5 bases and J gave up 4 bases, with 17 bases separating them. CDR1 SGHTA and CDR2 FQGNSA come from the germline V gene. This CDR3 region has 15 residues. The CDR3 region is CASSPRDLGAYGYTF. CDR3 coding DNA: TGTGCCAGCAGCCCCAGGGATCTGGGTGCCTATGGCTACACCTTC.

This chain uses TRBV5-1 with TRBJ1-2; 10 positions agree with TRBD1. The V segment lost 0 bases and the J segment 8 bases; nucleotides outside the gene matches: 7. CDR1 is SGHRS, CDR2 YFSETQ, per germline. The CDR3 length is 15 residues. The CDR3 reads CASSLAVGQGEGYTF. The CDR3 nucleotides are TGCGCCAGCAGCTTGGCCGTTGGACAGGGGGAGGGCTACACCTTC.

This clone is medium-sized. CDR3 in amino acids: CASSLWGGGFGFNEQFF. The CDR3 coding sequence is TGTGCCAGCAGTTTATGGGGCGGGGGCTTCGGTTTCAATGAGCAGTTCTTC. This chain connects TRBV28 to TRBJ2-1; TRBD2 might be the D (7 bases). In germline, CDR1 is MDHEN, CDR2 SYDVKM. CDR3 length: 17 residues. V was pared by 0 bases and J by 6 bases, with 18 bases between.

The chain joins TRBV2 to TRBJ1-1, with unresolved D. The CDR3 extends over 13 amino acids. In germline, CDR1 is SNHLY, CDR2 FYNNEI. Trimming left V 6 bases short and J 2 bases short, with 10 bases between. The CDR3 is CASSLNTNTEAFF. The CDR3 region has the DNA TGTGCCAGCAGCTTAAACACCAACACTGAAGCTTTCTTT.

This clone was detected a few times. The rearrangement uses TRBV6-1 and TRBJ2-7; 9 bases fit TRBD1. The CDR3 runs 14 residues. Germline CDR1 and CDR2: MNHNS and SASEGT. V dropped 2 bases and J dropped 2; count of bases not matched to a gene: 1. CDR3 loop: CASSEYRGPYEQYF. The CDR3 nucleotides are TGTGCCAGCAGTGAATACAGGGGGCCCTACGAGCAGTACTTC.

This sequence joins TRBV7-3 and TRBJ2-5, with D maybe TRBD2 (5 bases). CDR1 and CDR2 (germline): SGHTA, FQGTGA. This CDR3 spans 13 amino acids. V dropped 5 bases and J dropped 3 bases, with 10 bases sitting between them. The DNA for the CDR3 is TGTGCCAGCAGCAGAGGGTCAGAAGAGACCCAGTACTTC. Encoded protein: CASSRGSEETQYF.

This clone was seen only once. The rearrangement links TRBV6-4 to TRBJ2-2; 8 bases match TRBD2. V shed 0 bases and J 4 bases; nucleotides not matched to a gene: 1. The CDR3 is made up of 15 amino acids. From germline, CDR1 is MRHNA and CDR2 SNTAGT. CDR3 sequence reads: CASSDSAGGTGELFF. In nucleotides, the CDR3 is TGTGCCAGCAGTGACTCGGCGGGGGGCACCGGGGAGCTGTTTTTT.